Listed below are T cell receptor beta chains from one sample, sequenced in a study of T cell responses to AZD1222 COVID-19 vaccine. Clones were read by immunoSEQ multiplex PCR, and TCRdb kept only the in-frame ones, dropping some. The data contain some 150,000 clones, 92% of them singletons. The specimen was peripheral blood, collected 28 days after the second AZD1222 dose. The receptors come from an adult who received the AZD1222 COVID-19 vaccine. Both conserved end residues are part of each CDR3. Each record gives: CDR3 protein, CDR3 DNA, V gene, J gene, D gene, clone size. The D gene is left open where the match is weak. Only some rows state a clone size, as once, few, many or a class for expanded clones.

cdr3_aa: CAWSLQGALGANVLTF; cdr3_nt: TGTGCCTGGAGTTTACAGGGAGCTCTTGGGGCCAACGTCCTGACTTTC; v_call: TRBV30; j_call: TRBJ2-6; d_call: .; clone_size: .
cdr3_aa: CASSEQPMNTEAFF; cdr3_nt: TGTGCCAGCAGTGAGCAACCTATGAACACTGAAGCTTTCTTT; v_call: TRBV2; j_call: TRBJ1-1; d_call: .; clone_size: .
cdr3_aa: CASSFPNYGYTF; cdr3_nt: TGTGCCAGCAGCTTCCCTAACTATGGCTACACCTTC; v_call: TRBV7-2; j_call: TRBJ1-2; d_call: .; clone_size: .
cdr3_aa: CASSPTTDFNQPQHF; cdr3_nt: TGTGCCAGCAGCCCTACGACAGACTTTAATCAGCCCCAGCATTTT; v_call: TRBV3-1/TRBV3-2; j_call: TRBJ1-5; d_call: .; clone_size: .
cdr3_aa: CASSLGRGLGAEAFF; cdr3_nt: TGTGCCAGCAGCTTAGGGCGGGGTTTGGGCGCTGAAGCTTTCTTT; v_call: TRBV11-2; j_call: TRBJ1-1; d_call: .; clone_size: .
cdr3_aa: CASSVDHFLNTGELFF; cdr3_nt: TGTGCCAGCAGCGTAGATCATTTTCTGAACACCGGGGAGCTGTTTTTT; v_call: TRBV9; j_call: TRBJ2-2; d_call: .; clone_size: .
cdr3_aa: CASSISSGGYNEQFF; cdr3_nt: TGTGCCAGTAGTATTTCTAGCGGGGGTTACAATGAGCAGTTCTTC; v_call: TRBV19; j_call: TRBJ2-1; d_call: TRBD2; clone_size: .
cdr3_aa: CASSFRRSYEQYF; cdr3_nt: TGTGCCAGCAGCTTCCGACGGTCCTACGAGCAGTACTTC; v_call: TRBV14; j_call: TRBJ2-7; d_call: .; clone_size: .
cdr3_aa: CASSLAGDRGGNTIYF; cdr3_nt: TGTGCCAGCAGCCTCGCCGGGGACAGGGGAGGAAACACCATATATTTT; v_call: TRBV7-2; j_call: TRBJ1-3; d_call: TRBD1; clone_size: .
cdr3_aa: CSVQGLAGSETQYF; cdr3_nt: TGCAGCGTGCAGGGACTAGCGGGATCAGAGACCCAGTACTTC; v_call: TRBV29-1; j_call: TRBJ2-5; d_call: TRBD2; clone_size: .
cdr3_aa: CASRALALHPDDADTQYF; cdr3_nt: TGTGCCAGCAGAGCGCTAGCGCTACACCCGGATGATGCAGATACGCAGTATTTT; v_call: TRBV27; j_call: TRBJ2-3; d_call: .; clone_size: .
cdr3_aa: CASSVQARQGTEAFF; cdr3_nt: TGTGCCAGCAGTGTTCAGGCGAGACAGGGCACTGAAGCTTTCTTT; v_call: TRBV2; j_call: TRBJ1-1; d_call: TRBD1; clone_size: few
cdr3_aa: CAWGFLGQGVYEQYF; cdr3_nt: TGTGCCTGGGGGTTTCTGGGACAGGGGGTATACGAGCAGTACTTC; v_call: TRBV30; j_call: TRBJ2-7; d_call: TRBD1; clone_size: .
cdr3_aa: CASSVGSAAEQFF; cdr3_nt: TGTGCCAGCAGCGTAGGTAGCGCCGCAGAGCAGTTCTTC; v_call: TRBV9; j_call: TRBJ2-1; d_call: .; clone_size: .
cdr3_aa: CASSLSGLPGNTIYF; cdr3_nt: TGTGCCAGCAGTTTAAGCGGGTTGCCGGGAAACACCATATATTTT; v_call: TRBV28; j_call: TRBJ1-3; d_call: .; clone_size: .
cdr3_aa: CASSPAVETQYF; cdr3_nt: TGTGCCAGCTCACCGGCGGTTGAGACCCAGTACTTC; v_call: TRBV18; j_call: TRBJ2-5; d_call: .; clone_size: .
cdr3_aa: CATKTSASTDTQYF; cdr3_nt: TGTGCCACCAAGACTAGCGCGAGCACAGATACGCAGTATTTT; v_call: TRBV7-3; j_call: TRBJ2-3; d_call: TRBD2; clone_size: .
cdr3_aa: CASSLKRNEQFF; cdr3_nt: TGTGCCAGCAGTTTAAAACGCAATGAGCAGTTCTTC; v_call: TRBV27; j_call: TRBJ2-1; d_call: .; clone_size: .
cdr3_aa: CASQDRGLNQPQHF; cdr3_nt: TGTGCCAGTCAGGACAGGGGGCTTAATCAGCCCCAGCATTTT; v_call: TRBV27; j_call: TRBJ1-5; d_call: TRBD1; clone_size: once
cdr3_aa: CASRLQGLSAHDTQYF; cdr3_nt: TGTGCCAGCAGACTTCAGGGATTGAGTGCGCACGATACGCAGTATTTT; v_call: TRBV28; j_call: TRBJ2-3; d_call: .; clone_size: .
cdr3_aa: CASSPRASGSYEQYF; cdr3_nt: TGTGCCAGCTCACCACGGGCTAGCGGGTCCTACGAGCAGTACTTC; v_call: TRBV18; j_call: TRBJ2-7; d_call: TRBD2; clone_size: once
cdr3_aa: CATSRGGEYGYTF; cdr3_nt: TGTGCCACCAGTAGAGGGGGTGAATATGGCTACACCTTC; v_call: TRBV24-1; j_call: TRBJ1-2; d_call: .; clone_size: .
cdr3_aa: CASRAENVQGFSGNTIYF; cdr3_nt: TGCGCCAGCAGGGCCGAAAACGTACAGGGTTTCTCTGGAAACACCATATATTTT; v_call: TRBV5-1; j_call: TRBJ1-3; d_call: .; clone_size: once
cdr3_aa: CASSQDLGATGNTIYF; cdr3_nt: TGTGCCAGCAGCCAAGATCTGGGGGCGACGGGAAACACCATATATTTT; v_call: TRBV3-1/TRBV3-2; j_call: TRBJ1-3; d_call: .; clone_size: few
cdr3_aa: CASLGGGNYGYTF; cdr3_nt: TGTGCCAGCCTCGGAGGGGGTAACTATGGCTACACCTTC; v_call: TRBV7-9; j_call: TRBJ1-2; d_call: .; clone_size: .